Each of the 9 T cell receptor beta chains below was sequenced from the same sample in a study of blood T cells in healthy people across ages. A J-beta primer mix and a sample-barcoded 5' primer were used in a second PCR of about 6 to 12 cycles. In TCRdb, the 5' RACE reads were re-called with MiXCR into one record per CDR3 protein. The sample yields 850,000 to 1,300,000 distinct CDR3 sequences, over 35% seen once. Material for sequencing was blood. Receptor source: a woman in her sixties in good health.

This clonotype showed up many times. The chain links TRBV7-9 to TRBJ2-5; 7 bases line up with TRBD1. The CDR3 length is 14 residues. Germline CDR1 and CDR2: SEHNR and FQNEAQ (reference sequence). The V gene end was trimmed by 0 bases and the J gene end by 4 bases; junction bases not matched to a gene: 2. The CDR3 loop reads CASSLAGQIETQYF. CDR3 DNA: TGTGCCAGCAGCTTAGCGGGACAGATAGAGACCCAGTACTTC. Supplemented by reference TRBV7-9 and TRBJ2-5, the full variable domain reads DTGVSQNPRHKITKRGQNVTFRCDPISEHNRLYWYRQTLGQGPEFLTYFQNEAQLEKSRLLSDRFSAERPKGSFSTLEIQRTEQGDSAMYLCASSLAGQIETQYFGPGTRLLVL.

The J gene is TRBJ2-3, the V gene TRBV24-1; 8 nucleotides match TRBD2. Germline assignment: CDR1 KGHDR and CDR2 SFDVKD. The CDR3 runs 16 residues. The V segment lost 8 bases and the J segment 2 bases; nucleotides outside the gene matches: 11. CDR3 in DNA: TGTGCCACCATAAGCGGGAGAGACGTCCCCACAGATACGCAGTATTTT. Its protein is CATISGRDVPTDTQYF.

CDR3 DNA: TGTGCCAGCAGTGATGGGACAATCTATGGCTACACCTTC. Encoded protein: CASSDGTIYGYTF. The genes are TRBV6-6 and TRBJ1-2; possibly TRBD1 for D (6 bases). This CDR3 has 13 amino acids. Looked up from germline, CDR1 is MNHNY and CDR2 is SVGAGI (reference sequence). V was clipped by 5 bases and J by 4 bases, with 11 bases between them.

This chain connects TRBV20-1 to TRBJ1-2; no definite D call. CDR1 and CDR2 (germline): DFQATT, SNEGSKA (reference sequence). The CDR3 is 13 residues long. The V end lost 6 bases, the J end lost 0 bases, and 11 bases lay between the germline ends. The DNA of the CDR3 is TGCAGTGCCCCCCGGGGAGCTAACTATGGCTACACCTTC. Its translation: CSAPRGANYGYTF.

The V and J genes are TRBV4-2 and TRBJ2-3; 8 bases fit TRBD2. The CDR3 consists of 17 residues. In germline, CDR1 is LGHNA, CDR2 YNFKEQ. The ends lost 0 bases at V and 6 bases at J; junction bases unmatched: 11. The CDR3 nucleotides read TGTGCCAGCAGCCAAGATCAGGGGACTAGTTCCCGCGATACGCAGTATTTT. The encoded protein is CASSQDQGTSSRDTQYF.

This chain uses TRBV20-1 with TRBJ2-3; 8 nucleotides align to TRBD1. Germline CDR1 DFQATT, CDR2 SNEGSKA (reference sequence). V lost 5 bases and J lost 3; bases outside the gene matches: 4. The CDR3 sequence is 13 residues long. CDR3 sequence reads: CSAQQGETDTQYF. CDR3 in DNA: TGCAGTGCTCAACAGGGGGAGACAGATACGCAGTATTTT.

The chain links TRBV6-5 to TRBJ1-1; D perhaps matches TRBD1 (6 bases). CDR1 is MNHEY, CDR2 SVGAGI, per germline. The CDR3 covers 13 residues. Trimming stripped 7 bases from V and 5 bases from J, with 14 bases between. The CDR3 nucleotides read TGTGCCAGCAAGATACAGGGAGGGACTGAAGCTTTCTTT. It codes for CASKIQGGTEAFF.

The chain employs TRBV9 and TRBJ2-1, with 13 positions matching TRBD2. Germline-derived CDR1 and CDR2 are SGDLS and YYNGEE. The CDR3 length is 14 residues. The trim removed 4 bases at V and 14 bases at J, leaving 9 bases unmatched. The CDR3: CASSPSGLAGLEFF. The DNA of the CDR3 is TGTGCCAGCAGCCCATCGGGACTAGCGGGATTGGAGTTCTTC.

With respect to this clonotype: The germline gene is not matched at one end of the junction; a read error may be the cause. The V and J genes are TRBV10-3 and TRBJ1-1; no clear D. The CDR3 sequence is 14 residues long. Per germline, CDR1 ENHRY and CDR2 SYGVKD. CDR3 nucleotide sequence: TGTGCCAGCAGTGAAGACACCATGAACACTGAAGCTTTCTTT. Translating gives CASSEDTMNTEAFF.